The entry below describes one TCR beta chain. Its antigen is unknown. Within one base of it there is no much larger clone, and no base qualities were kept. This specimen comes from a study of T cell repertoires in breast cancer listed by TCRdb under 2016. At the level of the whole study: Tumors, lymph nodes and peripheral blood lymphocytes from breast cancer patients, as well as peripheral blood from healthy control donors, were profiled. The majority of the 21 patient tumors analyzed for shared TCRs were ER+/PR+. The controls were nine healthy donors whose age range was similar to that of the patients. Sequencing yielded on average roughly 500,000 sequences per sample and about 10 reads per input cell. Because breast cancer has a low mutational burden and rarely has common mutations, the study reasoned that TCRs shared between breast cancer patients would target shared antigens. Tumors and tumor-involved lymph nodes were minced, digested with Liberase and DNase, and then passed through 70-um and 40-um filters. Blood samples were separated by Ficoll, whereas tumor-free lymph nodes were processed without any enzymatic digestion. Study-level results and caveats: Shared TCRs showed TRBV7 predominance, possibly reflecting tumor recognition or mispriming bias from eight TRBV7 primers. Genuine antitumor clones may have been missed because singleton TCRs were discarded and only part of each tumor was sampled. Because transcript abundance and primer differences skewed clone recovery, emulsion RT-PCR was regarded as qualitative rather than quantitative. Under 20 TCR pairs were shared across seven or more patient tumors and were rarely found in control blood, which suggested possible tumor specificity. Tumor-involved sentinel lymph nodes shared about fourfold more TCRs with matched tumor repertoires than tumor-free nodes (7.7% versus 2%). Shared TCRs were encoded by various nucleotide sequences, which suggests selection and expansion based on antigen.

To analyze paired alpha-beta TCRs of CD8+ T cells, the study used an expanded emulsion RT-PCR method with primers covering all TCR V genes. Before emulsion RT-PCR, CD8+ T cells were isolated with a CD8 positive selection kit and incubated overnight in 10 IU/mL IL-2. The library was generated by emulsion pairing. Unpaired genes were suppressed in a second nested PCR with blocking oligos, after which Illumina adaptors and barcodes were added in a third nested PCR. Between roughly 5,000 and 280,000 T cells, along with C-region, Stepout and V-region primers, were included in each emulsion RT-PCR master mix. The Micellula Emulsion and Purification Kit was used to make the emulsions, and Qiagen OneStep RT-PCR reagents were used for RT-PCR. The pooled libraries were sequenced on an Illumina MiSeq using paired-end 2 x 250 reads. Under the source paper's analysis protocol: Read pairs were joined in Galaxy and clipped at the engineered overlap into separate alpha and beta files, and reads that were not clipped were discarded. To assign alpha-beta pairs, the researchers used CompleteTCR, a MiTCR-based pipeline that relies on an R script to link chains sharing read cluster identifiers. TCR sequences that were observed only once, representing about 1-3%, were removed as potential sequencing errors. The public reads were reanalyzed by TCRdb: fastp trimming at Q25, MiXCR alignment, in-frame beta chains only. Identical CDR3 proteins give one entry, which carries the most common genes and DNA. Clone size and V and J calls follow TCRdb, not the original study. A total of roughly 39,000 distinct CDR3 sequences appear in this sample, 45% to 50% of them only once. The ten top clones hold approximately 60% of the sample.

The CDR3 sequence holds 13 residues, the cysteine and phenylalanine included. The entry retains the CDR3 DNA only, 39 bases that are in frame from base 1. V loses 6 bases of germline sequence and J loses 0 bases, and the interval between the two ends is 9 bases. CDR1 MNHEY and CDR2 SMNVEV were looked up in the germline V gene (reference sequence). The sequence derives from a pool of human donors with breast cancer or a healthy control (not recorded which). The sample was CD8+ T cells. The chain joins TRBV27 to TRBJ2-7, with the D gene uncertain. CDR3 reads: CASSLLTSYEQYF. The DNA sequence is given as TGTGCCAGCAGCCTACTTACCTCCTACGAGCAGTACTTC.